This is a list of T cell receptor beta chains from one sample in a study of circulating and synovial CD4+ cells in juvenile arthritis. Sequencing used immunoSEQ multiplex PCR; TCRdb keeps in-frame clones, though not all of them. The sample has over 15,000 clones; more than 75% are singletons. Sequencing was carried out using CD4+ T cells from blood. Source of these receptors: a human donor with juvenile idiopathic arthritis. CDR3s include the opening cysteine and the closing phenylalanine or tryptophan. The D gene is left open where the match is weak. Clone size is stated in some rows and not others, as once, few, many or a class when expanded.

V gene	clone size	D gene	J gene	CDR3 DNA	CDR3 protein
TRBV7-8	.	TRBD1	TRBJ1-1	TGTGCCAGCAGCCAAAAGCCTCCGGGACAGTCTCCGAAAGCTTTCTTT	CASSQKPPGQSPKAFF
TRBV2	once	.	TRBJ1-4	TGTGCCAGCATGAAGGGAGACGTCGAAAAACTGTTTTTT	CASMKGDVEKLFF
TRBV6-5	.	TRBD1	TRBJ1-2	TGTGCCAGCAGTCTCCTGACAGGGACCTATGGCTACACCTTC	CASSLLTGTYGYTF
TRBV2	.	TRBD2	TRBJ2-3	TGTGCCAGCAGTTCCCTAGCGGGGGGCACAGATACGCAGTATTTT	CASSSLAGGTDTQYF
TRBV7-7	.	TRBD2	TRBJ2-1	TGTGCCAGCAGTAGCGGGTCTGTCAATGAGCAGTTCTTC	CASSSGSVNEQFF
TRBV5-1	.	.	TRBJ1-5	TGCGCCAGCAGCCCGGGGTCGAATAGGGGCAATCAGCCCCAGCATTTT	CASSPGSNRGNQPQHF
TRBV7-9	.	.	TRBJ1-6	TGTGCCAGCAGCCCGGCGGCCAGCCGTTTCTATAATTCACCCCTCCACTTT	CASSPAASRFYNSPLHF
TRBV2	.	TRBD2	TRBJ2-7	TGTGCCAGCAAACCGGGACTAGCGCAAACCTACGAGCAGTACTTC	CASKPGLAQTYEQYF
TRBV27	.	.	TRBJ2-1	TGTGCCAGCTCTAGCCCGCCGACTCACTCCTACAATGAGCAGTTCTTC	CASSSPPTHSYNEQFF
TRBV11-2	.	.	TRBJ1-1	TGTGCCAGCAGCCTGGACACGGTGAACACTGAAGCTTTCTTT	CASSLDTVNTEAFF
TRBV5-1	.	.	TRBJ2-7	TGCGCCAGCAGCTTGGAGGGGCCCTTCTCCTACGAGCAGTACTTC	CASSLEGPFSYEQYF
TRBV29-1	once	TRBD1	TRBJ2-7	TGCAGCGTCGCGGGACAGGCCAGCTCCTACGAGCAGTACTTC	CSVAGQASSYEQYF
TRBV18	.	.	TRBJ1-1	TGTGCCAGCTCACCTCAGGGGAAGGGGAACACTGAAGCTTTCTTT	CASSPQGKGNTEAFF
TRBV10-3	.	.	TRBJ2-4	TGTGCCATCAGTGAGTCAGGAGGGGTGGGCATTCAGTACTTC	CAISESGGVGIQYF
TRBV2	once	TRBD1	TRBJ2-7	TGTGCCAGCAACCTACAGGGGTACTCCTACGAGCAGTACTTC	CASNLQGYSYEQYF
TRBV19	few	TRBD2	TRBJ2-1	TGTGCCAGTAGTCGGGACCTAGCGGGGGGGACCTACAATGAGCAGTTCTTC	CASSRDLAGGTYNEQFF
TRBV5-1	.	.	TRBJ2-1	TGCGCCAGCGGCCAGGGGGGTTTTAACACCGCGAGCTCCTACAATGAGCAGTTCTTC	CASGQGGFNTASSYNEQFF
TRBV6-6	.	TRBD1	TRBJ1-4	TGTGCCGCACTACAGGGGAACAATGAAAAACTGTTTTTT	CAALQGNNEKLFF
TRBV7-2	once	.	TRBJ1-1	TGTGCCAGCAGCTTAGGCAGGGGCGATTGGCATACTGAAGCTTTCTTT	CASSLGRGDWHTEAFF
TRBV6-1	.	.	TRBJ1-2	TGTGCCAGCAGTGTGTATCAGGGCGCGGACTATGGCTACACCTTC	CASSVYQGADYGYTF
TRBV21-1	.	.	TRBJ1-3	TGTGCCAGCAGGGGGGACAGGGTTGGAAACACCATATATTTT	CASRGDRVGNTIYF
TRBV7-3	once	.	TRBJ2-1	TGTGCCAGCAGCCCTACGAGCGCCAGCTCCTACAATGAGCAGTTCTTC	CASSPTSASSYNEQFF
TRBV19	.	TRBD2	TRBJ2-7	TGTGCCAGTAGTAAAAGCGGGGGCTCCTACGAGCAGTACTTC	CASSKSGGSYEQYF
TRBV4-2	.	TRBD1	TRBJ2-5	TGTGCCAGCAGCCCGTCGCGGGACAGGGGGCTGGAGACCCAGTACTTC	CASSPSRDRGLETQYF
TRBV7-2	.	.	TRBJ2-5	TGTGCCAGCAGCTTAGGGGAGGCGGAGCAGTACTTC	CASSLGEAEQYF
TRBV7-9	.	TRBD2	TRBJ2-7	TGTGCCAGCGGCGGACTAGCGGGGGGCCCCGGGGACGAGCAGTACTTC	CASGGLAGGPGDEQYF
TRBV14	once	.	TRBJ1-1	TGTGCCAGCAGCCAAGGACCTCGAGGGGGAGTGAACACTGAAGCTTTCTTT	CASSQGPRGGVNTEAFF
TRBV30	.	.	TRBJ1-2	TGTGCCTGGAGTGTTCAGGGTGGAATCTCTAGCTACACCTTC	CAWSVQGGISSYTF
TRBV27	.	.	TRBJ2-1	TGTGCCAGCCAAAAACATGGGCTAGCCGGTGAGCAGTTCTTC	CASQKHGLAGEQFF
TRBV19	.	.	TRBJ1-3	TGTGCCAGTAAAACTACACTCTCCTCTGGAAACACCATATATTTT	CASKTTLSSGNTIYF
TRBV6-1	.	TRBD1	TRBJ2-7	TGTGCCAGCAAGGCGGGACAGGGACTCTACGAGCAGTACTTC	CASKAGQGLYEQYF
TRBV6-7	.	TRBD1	TRBJ1-3	TGTGCCAGCGGCCGGACAGGAGACACCATATATTTT	CASGRTGDTIYF
TRBV2	once	TRBD2	TRBJ2-7	TGTGCCAGCAGCGGACTAGCGGGGCGATTCGAGCAGTACTTC	CASSGLAGRFEQYF
TRBV7-3	once	TRBD1	TRBJ1-4	TGTGCCAGCAGCTTATCCGGGACAGCGAATGAAAAACTGTTTTTT	CASSLSGTANEKLFF
TRBV5-1	.	TRBD1	TRBJ2-6	TGCGCCAGCAGCTGGGACAGACTTACTGGGGCCAACGTCCTGACTTTC	CASSWDRLTGANVLTF
TRBV5-1	.	.	TRBJ1-2	TGCGCCAGCAGCTTGGGGAGCTTAGACGGTTCCGTTGGCTACACCTTC	CASSLGSLDGSVGYTF
TRBV29-1	.	.	TRBJ2-1	TGCAGCATTACCTACCACAATGAGCAGTTCTTC	CSITYHNEQFF
TRBV19	few	TRBD1	TRBJ2-5	TGTGCCAGTAGGGGGACAGGGGGCAGGAAGACCCAGTACTTC	CASRGTGGRKTQYF
TRBV9	.	.	TRBJ2-5	TGTGCCAGCAGCGTAGCTGCGGGTGGAGAGACCCAGTACTTC	CASSVAAGGETQYF